A selection of T cell receptor beta chains follows, all from one sample in a study of blood T cell repertoires in COVID-19. Data came from immunoSEQ multiplex PCR; TCRdb stores just in-frame clones and leaves some out. The repertoire holds roughly 330,000 clones, with around 83% as singletons. The sample comprised peripheral blood. These receptors originate from a woman between 50 and 59 years old with acute or convalescent COVID-19. The CDR3 runs from the conserved cysteine through the conserved F or W. Fields, in order: J gene, clone size, D gene, V gene, CDR3 protein, CDR3 DNA. The D gene is left open where the match is weak. Clone size is given for some rows only: seen once, a few or many times, or a class if the clone is expanded.

J: TRBJ2-7; size: -; D: TRBD1; V: TRBV27; CDR3: CASSSITYRGEGEQYF; DNA: TGTGCCAGCAGTTCGATCACTTACAGGGGTGAGGGCGAGCAGTACTTC
J: TRBJ1-2; size: -; D: TRBD1; V: TRBV30; CDR3: CAWRRDSYGYTF; DNA: TGTGCCTGGCGTCGGGACAGCTATGGCTACACCTTC
J: TRBJ2-1; size: -; D: TRBD2; V: TRBV11-1; CDR3: CASSSPGTRGNEQFF; DNA: TGTGCCAGCAGCTCCCCGGGGACTAGGGGTAATGAGCAGTTCTTC
J: TRBJ2-6; size: -; D: -; V: TRBV10-1; CDR3: CASSDPPSPGYGANVLTF; DNA: TGCGCCAGCAGTGACCCCCCCTCCCCAGGGTATGGGGCCAACGTCCTGACTTTC
J: TRBJ2-1; size: -; D: TRBD2; V: TRBV19; CDR3: CASSPKLAGGPSYNEQFF; DNA: TGTGCCAGTAGTCCGAAACTAGCGGGAGGGCCCTCCTACAATGAGCAGTTCTTC
J: TRBJ1-4; size: few; D: TRBD1; V: TRBV2; CDR3: CASSDRGNEKLFF; DNA: TGTGCCAGCAGTGACAGGGGGAATGAAAAACTGTTTTTT
J: TRBJ2-5; size: -; D: TRBD2; V: TRBV5-1; CDR3: CASSLDPGLAGGPRETQYF; DNA: TGCGCCAGCAGCTTGGACCCGGGACTAGCGGGGGGGCCGCGAGAGACCCAGTACTTC
J: TRBJ2-6; size: -; D: -; V: TRBV2; CDR3: CASSTGANVLTF; DNA: TGTGCTTCATCCACTGGGGCCAACGTCCTGACTTTC
J: TRBJ1-2; size: -; D: -; V: TRBV7-8; CDR3: CASSLPGYYGYTF; DNA: TGTGCCAGCAGCTTACCAGGGTACTATGGCTACACCTTC
J: TRBJ1-3; size: -; D: -; V: TRBV6-5; CDR3: CASSYQGTAGNTIYF; DNA: TGTGCCAGCAGTTACCAGGGGACGGCTGGAAACACCATATATTTT
J: TRBJ1-3; size: -; D: -; V: TRBV9; CDR3: CASSADNGNTIYF; DNA: TGTGCCAGCAGCGCGGACAACGGAAACACCATATATTTT
J: TRBJ2-2; size: -; D: TRBD1; V: TRBV18; CDR3: CASSGFKGQGFPGELFF; DNA: TGTGCCAGCTCCGGATTCAAGGGACAGGGGTTTCCCGGGGAGCTGTTTTTT
J: TRBJ1-6; size: -; D: -; V: TRBV7-2; CDR3: CASSDPIGGYNSPLHF; DNA: TGTGCCAGCAGCGACCCAATCGGCGGGTATAATTCACCCCTCCACTTT
J: TRBJ1-2; size: once; D: TRBD1; V: TRBV27; CDR3: CASSSLQGWRGYTF; DNA: TGTGCCAGCAGTTCTTTACAGGGGTGGCGTGGCTACACCTTC
J: TRBJ2-3; size: -; D: TRBD1; V: TRBV5-1; CDR3: CASSPGTGADTDTQYF; DNA: TGCGCCAGCAGCCCTGGGACAGGGGCAGACACAGATACGCAGTATTTT
J: TRBJ1-2; size: -; D: -; V: TRBV10-1; CDR3: CASSTTGTYGYTF; DNA: TGCGCCAGCAGTACAACAGGAACCTATGGCTACACCTTC
J: TRBJ2-5; size: -; D: -; V: TRBV5-1; CDR3: CASSLVLNFQETQYF; DNA: TGCGCCAGCAGCTTGGTCTTAAACTTCCAAGAGACCCAGTACTTC
J: TRBJ1-1; size: -; D: TRBD1; V: TRBV7-2; CDR3: CASSLAGQGNTEAFF; DNA: TGTGCCAGCAGCTTGGCGGGACAGGGGAACACTGAAGCTTTCTTT
J: TRBJ2-3; size: -; D: -; V: TRBV10-3; CDR3: CAISSGAADTQYF; DNA: TGTGCCATCAGTTCGGGAGCGGCAGATACGCAGTATTTT
J: TRBJ2-1; size: -; D: -; V: TRBV5-6; CDR3: CASRRRGPYNEQFF; DNA: TGTGCCAGCAGAAGGCGGGGGCCCTACAATGAGCAGTTCTTC